This T cell receptor beta chain was captured in a study of blood T cell repertoires in COVID-19. About the study: Researchers got acute and convalescent COVID-19 samples from the United States, Italy and Spain. PBMCs, B-cell-depleted T cells, or T cells were the source of the cDNA or gDNA that made up the material.

The V gene's germline CDR1 is LGHDT and CDR2 YNNKEL (reference sequence). The CDR3 covers 16 residues. Trimming took 4 bases from V and 6 from J; bases not matched to a gene: 12. It was during active infection that Seattle patients were enrolled and then longitudinally followed. As originally analysed: Estimation of nucleated cell counts relied on the amplification of reference gene primers. Data came from immunoSEQ multiplex PCR; TCRdb stores just in-frame clones and leaves some out. V and J calls and clone size come straight from that table; D and trimming were deduced from the DNA. The repertoire consists of about 200,000 clones, with around 85% occurring once and the leading ten covering around 0.93%.

The source material was peripheral blood. This clonotype was sampled from a man aged 60-69 years with COVID-19, enrolled during active disease. This chain uses TRBV3-1 (or the pseudogene TRBV3-2) with TRBJ2-3, with 8 bases identical to TRBD2. The CDR3 spells CASSRRNGRAPDTQYF. CDR3 DNA: TGTGCCAGCAGCCGGCGAAACGGGAGGGCGCCGGATACGCAGTATTTT.